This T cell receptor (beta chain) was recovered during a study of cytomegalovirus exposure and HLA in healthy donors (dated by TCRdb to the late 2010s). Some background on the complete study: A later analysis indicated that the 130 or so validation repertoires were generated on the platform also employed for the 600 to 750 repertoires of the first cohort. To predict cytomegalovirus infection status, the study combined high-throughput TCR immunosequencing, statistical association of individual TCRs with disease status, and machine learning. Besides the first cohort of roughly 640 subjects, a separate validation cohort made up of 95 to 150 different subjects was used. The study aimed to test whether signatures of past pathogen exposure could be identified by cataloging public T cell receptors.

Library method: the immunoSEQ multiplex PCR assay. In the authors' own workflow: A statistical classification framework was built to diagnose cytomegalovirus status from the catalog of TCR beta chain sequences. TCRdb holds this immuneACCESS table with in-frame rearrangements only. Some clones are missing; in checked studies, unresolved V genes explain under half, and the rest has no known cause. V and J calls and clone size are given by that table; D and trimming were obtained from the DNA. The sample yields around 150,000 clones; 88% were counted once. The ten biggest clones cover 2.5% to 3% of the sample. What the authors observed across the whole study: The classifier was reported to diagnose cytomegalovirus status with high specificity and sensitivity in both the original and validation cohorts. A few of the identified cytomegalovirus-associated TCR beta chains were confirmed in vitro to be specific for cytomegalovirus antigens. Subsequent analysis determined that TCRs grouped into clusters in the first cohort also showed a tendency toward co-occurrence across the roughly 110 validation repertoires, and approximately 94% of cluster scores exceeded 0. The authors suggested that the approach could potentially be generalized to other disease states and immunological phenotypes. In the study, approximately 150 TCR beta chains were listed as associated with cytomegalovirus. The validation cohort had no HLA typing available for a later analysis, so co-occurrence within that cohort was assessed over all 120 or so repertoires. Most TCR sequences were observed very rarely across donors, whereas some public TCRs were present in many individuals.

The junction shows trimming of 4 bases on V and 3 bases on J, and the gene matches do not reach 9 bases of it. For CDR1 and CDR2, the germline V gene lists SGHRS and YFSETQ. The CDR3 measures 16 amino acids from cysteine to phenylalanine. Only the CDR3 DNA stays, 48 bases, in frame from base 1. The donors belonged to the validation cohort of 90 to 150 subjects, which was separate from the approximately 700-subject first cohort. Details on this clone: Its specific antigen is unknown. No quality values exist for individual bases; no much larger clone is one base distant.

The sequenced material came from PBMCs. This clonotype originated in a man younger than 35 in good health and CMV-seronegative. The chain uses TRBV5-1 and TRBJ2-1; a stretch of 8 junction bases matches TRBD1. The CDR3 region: CASSGAAGGYYNEQFF. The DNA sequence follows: TGCGCCAGCAGCGGGGCGGCAGGGGGCTACTACAATGAGCAGTTCTTC.